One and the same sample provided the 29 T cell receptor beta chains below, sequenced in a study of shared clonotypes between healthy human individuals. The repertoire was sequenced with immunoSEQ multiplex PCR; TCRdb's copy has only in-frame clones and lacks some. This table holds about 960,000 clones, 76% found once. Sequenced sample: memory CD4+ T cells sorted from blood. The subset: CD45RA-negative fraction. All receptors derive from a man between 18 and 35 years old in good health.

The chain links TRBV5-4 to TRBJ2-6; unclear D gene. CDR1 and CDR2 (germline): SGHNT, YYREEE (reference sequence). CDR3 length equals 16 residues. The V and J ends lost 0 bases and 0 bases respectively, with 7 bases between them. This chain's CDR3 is CASSLGAISGANVLTF. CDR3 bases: TGTGCCAGCAGCTTGGGAGCTATCTCTGGGGCCAACGTCCTGACTTTC.

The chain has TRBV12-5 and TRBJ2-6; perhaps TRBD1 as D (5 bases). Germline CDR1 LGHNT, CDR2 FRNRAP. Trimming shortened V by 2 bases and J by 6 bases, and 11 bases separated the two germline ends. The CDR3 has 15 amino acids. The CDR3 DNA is TGTGCTAGTGGTTTGCGTAGCAGGGCGGCCAACGTCCTGACTTTC. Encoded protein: CASGLRSRAANVLTF.

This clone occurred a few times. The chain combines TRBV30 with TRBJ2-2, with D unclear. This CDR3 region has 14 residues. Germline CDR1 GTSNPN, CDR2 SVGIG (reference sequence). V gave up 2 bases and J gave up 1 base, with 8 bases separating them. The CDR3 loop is CAWSSGVNTGELFF. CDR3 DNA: TGTGCCTGGAGTTCGGGCGTGAACACCGGGGAGCTGTTTTTT.

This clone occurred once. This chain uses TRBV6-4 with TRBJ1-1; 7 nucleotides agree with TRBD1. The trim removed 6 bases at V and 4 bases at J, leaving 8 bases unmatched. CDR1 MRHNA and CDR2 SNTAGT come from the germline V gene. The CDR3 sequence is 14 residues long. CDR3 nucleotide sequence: TGTGCCAGCAGAGTTAACAGGGGCTCCACTGAAGCTTTCTTT. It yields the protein CASRVNRGSTEAFF.

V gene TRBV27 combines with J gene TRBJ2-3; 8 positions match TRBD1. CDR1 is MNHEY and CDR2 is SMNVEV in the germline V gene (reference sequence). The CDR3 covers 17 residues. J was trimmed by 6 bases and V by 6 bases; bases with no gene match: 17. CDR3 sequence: CASSTPLRDRYLDTQYF. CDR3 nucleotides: TGTGCCAGCAGCACGCCACTCCGGGACAGGTATTTGGATACGCAGTATTTT.

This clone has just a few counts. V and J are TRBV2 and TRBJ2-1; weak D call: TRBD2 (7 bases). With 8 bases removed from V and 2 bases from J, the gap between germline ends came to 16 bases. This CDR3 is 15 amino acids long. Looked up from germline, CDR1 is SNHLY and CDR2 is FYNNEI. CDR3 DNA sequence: TGTGCCAGCCACATGTTGCGGGGGCCCTACAATGAGCAGTTCTTC. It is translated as CASHMLRGPYNEQFF. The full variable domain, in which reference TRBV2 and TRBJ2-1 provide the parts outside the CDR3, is EPEVTQTPSHQVTQMGQEVILRCVPISNHLYFYWYRQILGQKVEFLVSFYNNEISEKSEIFDDQFSVERPDGSNFTLKIRSTKLEDSAMYFCASHMLRGPYNEQFFGPGTRLTVL.

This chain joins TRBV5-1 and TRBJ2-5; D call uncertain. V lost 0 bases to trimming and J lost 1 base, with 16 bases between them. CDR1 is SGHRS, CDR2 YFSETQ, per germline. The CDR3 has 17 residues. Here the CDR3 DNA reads TGCGCCAGCAGCTTGGTTTCCGGTAGTGACATCCAAGAGACCCAGTACTTC. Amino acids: CASSLVSGSDIQETQYF.

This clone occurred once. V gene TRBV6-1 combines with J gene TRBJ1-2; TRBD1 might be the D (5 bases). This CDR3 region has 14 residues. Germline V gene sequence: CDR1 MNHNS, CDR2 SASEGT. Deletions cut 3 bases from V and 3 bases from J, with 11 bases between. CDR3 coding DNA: TGTGCCAGCAGTGATGGGGGGGTGGACTATGGCTACACCTTC. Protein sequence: CASSDGGVDYGYTF.

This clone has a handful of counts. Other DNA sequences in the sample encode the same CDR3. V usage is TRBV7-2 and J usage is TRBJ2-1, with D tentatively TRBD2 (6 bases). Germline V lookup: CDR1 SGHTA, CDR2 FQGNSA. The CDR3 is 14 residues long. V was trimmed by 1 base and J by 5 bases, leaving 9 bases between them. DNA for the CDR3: TGTGCCAGCAGCTTAGGGCTAGCGAACAATGAGCAGTTCTTC. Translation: CASSLGLANNEQFF.

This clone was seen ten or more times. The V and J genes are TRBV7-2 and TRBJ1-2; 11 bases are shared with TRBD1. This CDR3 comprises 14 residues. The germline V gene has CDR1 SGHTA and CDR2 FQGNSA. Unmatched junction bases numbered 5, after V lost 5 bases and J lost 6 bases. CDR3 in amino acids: CASSKRTGGDGYTF. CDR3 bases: TGTGCCAGCAGCAAACGGACAGGGGGCGATGGCTACACCTTC.

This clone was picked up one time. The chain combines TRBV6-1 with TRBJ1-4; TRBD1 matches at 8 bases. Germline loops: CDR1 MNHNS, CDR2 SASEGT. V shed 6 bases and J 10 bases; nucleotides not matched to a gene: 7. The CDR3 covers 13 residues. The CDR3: CASRATGVGKLFF. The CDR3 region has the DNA TGTGCCAGCAGAGCGACAGGGGTGGGAAAACTGTTTTTT.

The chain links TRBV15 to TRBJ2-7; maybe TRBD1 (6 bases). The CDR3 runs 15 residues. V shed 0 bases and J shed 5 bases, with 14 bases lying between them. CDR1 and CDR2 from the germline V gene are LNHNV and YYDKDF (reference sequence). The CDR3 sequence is CATSREAGVRDEQYF. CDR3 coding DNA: TGTGCCACCAGCAGAGAGGCAGGGGTAAGGGACGAGCAGTACTTC. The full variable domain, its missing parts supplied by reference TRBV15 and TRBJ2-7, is DAMVIQNPRYQVTQFGKPVTLSCSQTLNHNVMYWYQQKSSQAPKLLFHYYDKDFNNEADTPDNFQSRRPNTSFCFLDIRSPGLGDTAMYLCATSREAGVRDEQYFGPGTRLTVT.

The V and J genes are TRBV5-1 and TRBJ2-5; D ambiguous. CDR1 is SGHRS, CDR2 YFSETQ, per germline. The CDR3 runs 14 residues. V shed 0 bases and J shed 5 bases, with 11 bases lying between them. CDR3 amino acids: CASSLEQLLETQYF. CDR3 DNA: TGCGCCAGCAGCTTGGAACAGCTTCTGGAGACCCAGTACTTC.

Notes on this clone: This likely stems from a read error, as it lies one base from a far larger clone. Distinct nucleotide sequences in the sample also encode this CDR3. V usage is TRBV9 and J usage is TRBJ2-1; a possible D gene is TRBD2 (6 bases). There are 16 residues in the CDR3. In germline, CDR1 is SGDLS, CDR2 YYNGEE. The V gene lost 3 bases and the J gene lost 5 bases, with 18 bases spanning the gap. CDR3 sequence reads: CASSGSLGGWDNEQFF. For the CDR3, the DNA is TGTGCCAGCAGCGGGTCGCTGGGGGGATGGGACAATGAGCAGTTCTTC.

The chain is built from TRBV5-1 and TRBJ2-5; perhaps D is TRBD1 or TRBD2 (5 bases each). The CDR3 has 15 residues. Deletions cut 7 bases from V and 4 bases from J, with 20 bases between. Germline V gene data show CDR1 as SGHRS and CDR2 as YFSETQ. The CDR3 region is CASPPSQGEGETQYF. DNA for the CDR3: TGCGCCAGCCCTCCTTCCCAGGGCGAGGGAGAGACCCAGTACTTC.

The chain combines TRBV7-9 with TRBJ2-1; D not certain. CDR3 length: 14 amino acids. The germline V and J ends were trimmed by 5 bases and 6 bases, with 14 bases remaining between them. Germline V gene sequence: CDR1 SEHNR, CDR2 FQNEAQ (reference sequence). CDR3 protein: CASSSLGSFNEQFF. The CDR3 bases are TGTGCCAGCAGCAGCTTAGGCAGTTTCAATGAGCAGTTCTTC.

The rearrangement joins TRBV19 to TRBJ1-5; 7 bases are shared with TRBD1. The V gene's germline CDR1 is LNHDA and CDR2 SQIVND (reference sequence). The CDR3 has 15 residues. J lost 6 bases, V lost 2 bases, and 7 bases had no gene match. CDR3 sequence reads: CASSIKTGVGQPQHF. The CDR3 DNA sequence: TGTGCCAGTAGTATAAAAACAGGGGTCGGTCAGCCCCAGCATTTT. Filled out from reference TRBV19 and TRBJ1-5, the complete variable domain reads DGGITQSPKYLFRKEGQNVTLSCEQNLNHDAMYWYRQDPGQGLRLIYYSQIVNDFQKGDIAEGYSVSREKKESFPLTVTSAQKNPTAFYLCASSIKTGVGQPQHFGDGTRLSIL.

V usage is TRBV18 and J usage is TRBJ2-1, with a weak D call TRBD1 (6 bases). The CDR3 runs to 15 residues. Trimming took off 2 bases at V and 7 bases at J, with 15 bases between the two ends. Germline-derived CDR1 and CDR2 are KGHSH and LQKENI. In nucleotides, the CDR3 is TGTGCCAGCTCACCAAGCCAGGGGCTAGGAAATGAGCAGTTCTTC. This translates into CASSPSQGLGNEQFF.

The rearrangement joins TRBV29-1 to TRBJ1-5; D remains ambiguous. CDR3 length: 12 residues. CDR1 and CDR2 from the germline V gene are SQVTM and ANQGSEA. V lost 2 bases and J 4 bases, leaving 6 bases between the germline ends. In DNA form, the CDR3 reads TGCAGCGTTGAAAGTCCTAATCAGCCCCAGCATTTT. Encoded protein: CSVESPNQPQHF.

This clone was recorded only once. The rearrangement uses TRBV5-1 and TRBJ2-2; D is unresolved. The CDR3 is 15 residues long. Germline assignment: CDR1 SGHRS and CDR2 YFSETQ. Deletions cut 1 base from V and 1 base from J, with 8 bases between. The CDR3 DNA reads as TGCGCCAGCAGCTTGATACTGGAGAACACCGGGGAGCTGTTTTTT. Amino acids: CASSLILENTGELFF.

This CDR3 reads CASSYSRGAGGKLFF. CDR3 DNA: TGTGCCAGCAGTTACTCGCGAGGGGCGGGGGGAAAACTGTTTTTT. The rearrangement uses TRBV6-5 and TRBJ1-4, with a weak D call TRBD1 (5 bases). The V gene lost 0 bases and the J gene lost 10 bases, with 15 bases spanning the gap. Germline CDR1 MNHEY, CDR2 SVGAGI. The CDR3 is 15 amino acids.

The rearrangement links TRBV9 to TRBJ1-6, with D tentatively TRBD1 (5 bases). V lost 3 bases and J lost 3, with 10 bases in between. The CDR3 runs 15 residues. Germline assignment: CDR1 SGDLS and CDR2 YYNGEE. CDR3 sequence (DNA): TGTGCCAGCAGCGCGACAGACGACTATAATTCACCCCTCCACTTT. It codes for CASSATDDYNSPLHF.

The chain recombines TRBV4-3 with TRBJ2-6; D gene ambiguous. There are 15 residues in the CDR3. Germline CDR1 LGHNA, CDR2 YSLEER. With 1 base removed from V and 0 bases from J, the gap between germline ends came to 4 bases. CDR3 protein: CASSQAGSGANVLTF. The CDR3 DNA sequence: TGCGCCAGCAGCCAAGCCGGCTCTGGGGCCAACGTCCTGACTTTC.

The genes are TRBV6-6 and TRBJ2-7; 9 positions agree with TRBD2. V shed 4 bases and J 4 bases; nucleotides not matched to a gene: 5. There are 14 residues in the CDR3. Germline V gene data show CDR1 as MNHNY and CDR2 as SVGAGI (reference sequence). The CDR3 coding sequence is TGTGCCAGCAGTTCCGGCGGGAGGGAGTACGAGCAGTACTTC. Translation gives CASSSGGREYEQYF.

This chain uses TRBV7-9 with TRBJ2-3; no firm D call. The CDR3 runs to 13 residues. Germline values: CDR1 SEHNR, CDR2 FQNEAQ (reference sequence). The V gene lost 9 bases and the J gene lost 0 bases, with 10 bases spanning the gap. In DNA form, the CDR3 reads TGTGCCAGTGACACCCTAAGCACAGATACGCAGTATTTT. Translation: CASDTLSTDTQYF. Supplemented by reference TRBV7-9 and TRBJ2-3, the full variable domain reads DTGVSQNPRHKITKRGQNVTFRCDPISEHNRLYWYRQTLGQGPEFLTYFQNEAQLEKSRLLSDRFSAERPKGSFSTLEIQRTEQGDSAMYLCASDTLSTDTQYFGPGTRLTVL.

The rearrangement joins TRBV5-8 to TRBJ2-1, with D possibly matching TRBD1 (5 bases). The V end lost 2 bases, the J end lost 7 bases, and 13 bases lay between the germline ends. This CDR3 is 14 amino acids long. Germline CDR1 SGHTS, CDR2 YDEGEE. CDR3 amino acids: CASSLDTGFNEQFF. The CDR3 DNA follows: TGTGCCAGCAGCTTAGACACAGGATTTAATGAGCAGTTCTTC.

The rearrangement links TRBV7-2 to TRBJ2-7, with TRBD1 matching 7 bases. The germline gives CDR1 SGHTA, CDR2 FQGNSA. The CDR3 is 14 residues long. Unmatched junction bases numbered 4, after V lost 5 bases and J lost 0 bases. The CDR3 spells CASSPGQVSYEQYF. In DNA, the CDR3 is TGTGCCAGCAGCCCCGGACAGGTCTCCTACGAGCAGTACTTC.

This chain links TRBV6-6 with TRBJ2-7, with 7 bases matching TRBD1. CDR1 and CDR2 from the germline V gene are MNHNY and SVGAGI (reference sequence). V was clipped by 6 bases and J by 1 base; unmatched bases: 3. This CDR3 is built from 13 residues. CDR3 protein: CASRTGESYEQYF. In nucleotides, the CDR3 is TGTGCCAGCAGAACAGGGGAATCCTACGAGCAGTACTTC.

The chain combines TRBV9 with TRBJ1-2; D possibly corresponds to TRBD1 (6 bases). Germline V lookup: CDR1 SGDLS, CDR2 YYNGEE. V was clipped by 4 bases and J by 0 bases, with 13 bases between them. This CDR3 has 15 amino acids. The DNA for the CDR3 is TGTGCCAGCAGCCCAGCTGGACAGTCTAACTATGGCTACACCTTC. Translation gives CASSPAGQSNYGYTF.